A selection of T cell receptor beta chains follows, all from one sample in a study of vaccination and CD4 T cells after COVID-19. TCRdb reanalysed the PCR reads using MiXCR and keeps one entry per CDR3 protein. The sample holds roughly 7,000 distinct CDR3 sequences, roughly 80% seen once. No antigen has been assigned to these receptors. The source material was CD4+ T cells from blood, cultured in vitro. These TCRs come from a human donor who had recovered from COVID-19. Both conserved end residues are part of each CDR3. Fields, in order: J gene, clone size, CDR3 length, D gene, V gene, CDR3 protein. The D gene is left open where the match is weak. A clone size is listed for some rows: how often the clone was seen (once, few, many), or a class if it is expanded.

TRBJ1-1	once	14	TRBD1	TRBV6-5	CASSYGRGPTEAFF
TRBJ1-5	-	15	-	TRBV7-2	CASSLTPNSNQPQHF
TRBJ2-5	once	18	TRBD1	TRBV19	CASSIVLPGQGARETQYF
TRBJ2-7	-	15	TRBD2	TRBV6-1	CASSRGLAGNYEQYF
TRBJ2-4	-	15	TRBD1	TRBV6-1	CASSPDRGAKNIQYF
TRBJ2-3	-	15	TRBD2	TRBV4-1	CASKRSGGSTDTQYF
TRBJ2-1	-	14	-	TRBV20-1	CSASYRDGYNEQFF
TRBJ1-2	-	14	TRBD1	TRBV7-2	CASSLGTGVEGYTF
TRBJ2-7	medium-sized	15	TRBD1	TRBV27	CASSSRTGVSYEQYF
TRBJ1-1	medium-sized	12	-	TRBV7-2	CASSLSGGKAFF
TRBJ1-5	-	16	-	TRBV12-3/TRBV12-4	CASSPGLLGSGQPQHF
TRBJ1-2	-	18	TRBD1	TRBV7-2	CASSLNSYMGQGFYGYTF
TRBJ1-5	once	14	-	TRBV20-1	CSAREAAAHHPQHF
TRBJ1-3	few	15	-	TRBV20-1	CSAPIGIATGNTIYF
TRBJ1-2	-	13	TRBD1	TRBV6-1	CASRIQGARDYTF
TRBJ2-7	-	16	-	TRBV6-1	CASSLLQGRSSYEQYF
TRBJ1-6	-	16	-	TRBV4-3	CASSQDPPQGDSPLHF
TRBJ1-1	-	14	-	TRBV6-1	CASSRSDLDTEAFF
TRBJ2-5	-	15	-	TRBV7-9	CASSLWIGVQETQYF
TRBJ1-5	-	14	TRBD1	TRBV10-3	CAISDRGSNQPQHF
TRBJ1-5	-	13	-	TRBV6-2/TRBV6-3	CASRLRGNQPQHF
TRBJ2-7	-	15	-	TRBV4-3	CASSRGTHNNYEQYF
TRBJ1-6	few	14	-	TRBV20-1	CSAREIPIWSPLHF
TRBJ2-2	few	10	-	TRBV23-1	CASSLGELFF
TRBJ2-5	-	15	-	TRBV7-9	CASSLAGGVRETQYF
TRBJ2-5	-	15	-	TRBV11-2	CASSFQQGRGETQYF
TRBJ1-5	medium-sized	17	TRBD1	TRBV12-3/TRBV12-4	CASSTRGGQDNNQPQHF
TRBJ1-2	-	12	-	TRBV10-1	CASPIHNYGYTF
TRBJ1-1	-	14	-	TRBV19	CASSIQYLNTEAFF
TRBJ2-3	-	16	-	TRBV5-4	CASSTIAAVGTDTQYF
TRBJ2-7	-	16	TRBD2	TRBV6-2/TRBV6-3	CASSPGLASSSYEQYF
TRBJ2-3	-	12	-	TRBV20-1	CSAHVSTDTQYF
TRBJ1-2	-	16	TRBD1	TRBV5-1	CASSLASPTGTGGYTF
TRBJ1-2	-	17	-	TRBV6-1	CASSPRQDRVGGYGYTF
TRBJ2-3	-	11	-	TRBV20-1	CSAQTGDTQYF
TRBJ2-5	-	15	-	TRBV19	CASSMRLPFGETQYF
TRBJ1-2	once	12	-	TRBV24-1	CATSDAGNGYTF
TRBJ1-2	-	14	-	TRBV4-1	CASSPGLTQGGYTF
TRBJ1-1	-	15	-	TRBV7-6	CASSLVGGGSTEAFF
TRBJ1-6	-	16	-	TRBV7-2	CASSRLGVQGSSPLHF
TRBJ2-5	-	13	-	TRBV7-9	CASSLGQGETQYF
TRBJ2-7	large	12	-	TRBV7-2	CASSSQYYEQYF
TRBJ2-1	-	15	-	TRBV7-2	CASSGRVSGGNEQFF
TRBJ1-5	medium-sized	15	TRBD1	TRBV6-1	CASAGTGGPFQPQHF
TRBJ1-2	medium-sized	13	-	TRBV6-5	CASSSKPNYGYTF
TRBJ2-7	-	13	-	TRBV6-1	CASIGTSSYEQYF
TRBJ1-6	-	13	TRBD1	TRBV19	CATRRDRDSPLHF
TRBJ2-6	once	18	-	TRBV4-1	CASSQGQVWSSGANVLTF
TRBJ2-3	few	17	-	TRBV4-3	CASSQVGGFGSTDTQYF
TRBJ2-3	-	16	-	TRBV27	CASRQKPGLRTDTQYF
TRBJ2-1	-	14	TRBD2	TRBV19	CASRGAGGTKGQFF
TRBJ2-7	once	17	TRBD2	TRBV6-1	CASSRRTSGQTYYEQYF